These 8 T cell receptor beta chains were sequenced from one sample in a study of blood T cell repertoires in COVID-19. The repertoire was sequenced with immunoSEQ multiplex PCR; TCRdb's copy has only in-frame clones and lacks some. The sample holds a few hundred thousand clones, approximately 89% seen once. Source material: PBMCs or T cells enriched from blood (not recorded which). These receptors were collected from a woman aged 35 to 49 who had been exposed to COVID-19.

This clone appeared once. This sequence joins TRBV5-1 and TRBJ1-4, with no clear D. Trimming shortened V by 1 base and J by 8 bases, and 12 bases separated the two germline ends. Germline lookup yields CDR1 SGHRS and CDR2 YFSETQ. CDR3 length equals 14 residues. The CDR3 here is CASSLTWRGEKLFF. CDR3 DNA: TGCGCCAGCAGCTTGACATGGAGAGGGGAAAAACTGTTTTTT.

The chain joins TRBV6-4 to TRBJ2-1, with TRBD1 as a possible D gene (5 bases). Per germline, CDR1 MRHNA and CDR2 SNTAGT. The CDR3 is 15 amino acids. V gave up 3 bases and J gave up 2 bases, with 11 bases separating them. Here the CDR3 DNA reads TGTGCCAGCAGTGATGAGACAGCGCCCTACAATGAGCAGTTCTTC. It codes for CASSDETAPYNEQFF.

This rearrangement joins TRBV7-9 to TRBJ1-3; D ambiguous. V was pared by 2 bases and J by 0 bases, with 5 bases between. Germline CDR1 and CDR2: SEHNR and FQNEAQ (reference sequence). The CDR3 runs 14 residues. The DNA of the CDR3 is TGTGCCAGCAGCTTAAGCATCTCTGGAAACACCATATATTTT. Its translation: CASSLSISGNTIYF.

This chain uses TRBV19 with TRBJ2-6; the D is unclear. Germline V gene data show CDR1 as LNHDA and CDR2 as SQIVND (reference sequence). The CDR3 runs 21 residues. The germline V and J ends were trimmed by 2 bases and 0 bases, with 23 bases remaining between them. The CDR3, as DNA: TGTGCCAGTAGTATATTTTCGGCAAAGGCAGGCCGCTACTCTGGGGCCAACGTCCTGACTTTC. This translates into CASSIFSAKAGRYSGANVLTF.

The chain combines TRBV19 with TRBJ1-1, with D possibly TRBD1 on 5 matching bases. The length of the CDR3 is 12 residues. The V gene's germline CDR1 is LNHDA and CDR2 SQIVND (reference sequence). Trimming shortened V by 9 bases and J by 3 bases, and 11 bases separated the two germline ends. CDR3 sequence (DNA): TGTGCCAGCCGTCGGGGGGACACTGAAGCTTTCTTT. Residues: CASRRGDTEAFF.

The DNA for the CDR3 is TGTGCCAGCAGCCAAGATGTCCGGGGAGTATATGGCTACACCTTC. This gives the protein CASSQDVRGVYGYTF. The V and J genes are TRBV3-1 (or the pseudogene TRBV3-2) and TRBJ1-2, with D uncertain. This CDR3 has 15 amino acids. Germline CDR1 LGHDT, CDR2 YNNKEL (reference sequence). Between the trimmed V and J ends, which lost 0 bases and 5 bases, there was a span of 13 bases.

The chain is built from TRBV18 and TRBJ1-2, with D hard to call. Trimming stripped 0 bases from V and 8 bases from J, with 13 bases between. This CDR3 is 14 amino acids long. Germline V gives CDR1 KGHSH, CDR2 LQKENI. CDR3 region: CASSPPLGPRGYTF. The CDR3 DNA follows: TGTGCCAGCTCACCACCCTTAGGCCCTAGAGGCTACACCTTC.

On this clone: No DNA is shown, since the ends of the CDR3 on it are uncertain; the CDR3 is the one TCRdb lists. The chain has TRBV21-1 and TRBJ2-7; whether TRBD1, the table's D call, matches the DNA was not checked. TRBV21-1 is shown as a pseudogene. The CDR3 sequence runs 16 residues, both termini included. CDR3 in amino acids: CASSKQFGQGTYEQYF.